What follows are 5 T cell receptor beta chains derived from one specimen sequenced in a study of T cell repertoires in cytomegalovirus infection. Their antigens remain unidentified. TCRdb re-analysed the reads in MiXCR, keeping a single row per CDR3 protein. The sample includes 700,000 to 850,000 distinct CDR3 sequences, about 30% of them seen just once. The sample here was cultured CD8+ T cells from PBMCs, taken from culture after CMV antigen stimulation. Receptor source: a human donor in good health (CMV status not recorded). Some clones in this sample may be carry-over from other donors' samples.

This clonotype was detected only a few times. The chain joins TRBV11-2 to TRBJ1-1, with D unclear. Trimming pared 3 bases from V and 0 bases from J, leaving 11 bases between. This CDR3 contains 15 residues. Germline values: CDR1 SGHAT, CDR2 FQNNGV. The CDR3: CASSFYRGMNTEAFF. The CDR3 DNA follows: TGTGCCAGCAGCTTTTACAGAGGCATGAACACTGAAGCTTTCTTT.

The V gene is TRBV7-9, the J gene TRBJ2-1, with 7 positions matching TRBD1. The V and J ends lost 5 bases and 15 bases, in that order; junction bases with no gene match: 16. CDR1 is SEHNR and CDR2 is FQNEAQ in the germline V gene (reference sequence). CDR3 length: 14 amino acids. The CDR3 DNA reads TGTGCCAGCAGCCGGGACAGCTCCGGGATAGACATGTTCTTC. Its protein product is CASSRDSSGIDMFF.

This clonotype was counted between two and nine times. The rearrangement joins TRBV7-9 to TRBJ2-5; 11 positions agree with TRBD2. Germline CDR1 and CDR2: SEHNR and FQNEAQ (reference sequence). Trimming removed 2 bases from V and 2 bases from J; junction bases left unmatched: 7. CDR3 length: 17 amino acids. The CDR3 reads CASSLTVRLAGQETQYF. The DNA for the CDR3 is TGTGCCAGCAGCTTAACCGTCCGACTAGCGGGACAAGAGACCCAGTACTTC.

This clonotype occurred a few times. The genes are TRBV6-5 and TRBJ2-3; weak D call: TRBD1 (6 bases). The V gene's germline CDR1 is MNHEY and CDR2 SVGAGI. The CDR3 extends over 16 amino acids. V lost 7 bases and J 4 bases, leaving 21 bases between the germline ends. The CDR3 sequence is CASTVSTGPPADTQYF. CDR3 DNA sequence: TGTGCCAGCACCGTCTCGACAGGACCTCCCGCAGATACGCAGTATTTT.

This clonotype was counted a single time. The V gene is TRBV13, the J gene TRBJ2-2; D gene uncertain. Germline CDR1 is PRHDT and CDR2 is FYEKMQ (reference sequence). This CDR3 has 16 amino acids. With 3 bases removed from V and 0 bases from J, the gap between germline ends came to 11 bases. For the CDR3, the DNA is TGTGCCAGCAGCTTCCGTGACGGAACGAACACCGGGGAGCTGTTTTTT. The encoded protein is CASSFRDGTNTGELFF. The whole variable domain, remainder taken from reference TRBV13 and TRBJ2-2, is AAGVIQSPRHLIKEKRETATLKCYPIPRHDTVYWYQQGPGQDPQFLISFYEKMQSDKGSIPDRFSAQQFSDYHSELNMSSLELGDSALYFCASSFRDGTNTGELFFGEGSRLTVL.